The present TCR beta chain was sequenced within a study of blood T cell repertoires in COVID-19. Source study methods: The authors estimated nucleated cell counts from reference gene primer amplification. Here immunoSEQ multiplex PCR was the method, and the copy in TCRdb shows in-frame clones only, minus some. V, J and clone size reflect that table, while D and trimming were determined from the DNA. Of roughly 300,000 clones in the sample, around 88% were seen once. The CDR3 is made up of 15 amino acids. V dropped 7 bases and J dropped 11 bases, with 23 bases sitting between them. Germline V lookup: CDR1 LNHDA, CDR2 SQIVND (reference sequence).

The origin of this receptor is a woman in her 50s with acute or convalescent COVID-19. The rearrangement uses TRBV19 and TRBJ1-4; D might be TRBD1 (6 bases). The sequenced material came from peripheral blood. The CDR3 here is CASTPRDNYLSKLFF. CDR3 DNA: TGTGCCAGTACCCCACGGGACAACTACTTATCTAAACTGTTTTTT.